Each of the 18 T cell receptor beta chains below was sequenced from the same sample in a study of blood T cell repertoires in COVID-19. Some clones are missing from TCRdb's copy, which holds only in-frame ones; the method was immunoSEQ multiplex PCR. The profile shows some 220,000 clones, about 85% of them singletons. What was sequenced was peripheral blood. Receptors were obtained from a woman aged 18-30 years who had recovered from COVID-19.

The V call is TRBV12-3 or TRBV12-4, the J call TRBJ2-1; D not resolved. There are 10 residues in the CDR3. V gave up 8 bases and J gave up 5 bases, with 4 bases separating them. CDR3 amino acids: CASGNNEQFF. In nucleotides, the CDR3 is TGTGCCAGCGGCAACAATGAGCAGTTCTTC.

The chain is built from TRBV6-1 and TRBJ2-5, with 13 bases identical to TRBD2. V shed 3 bases and J 4 bases; nucleotides not matched to a gene: 2. The CDR3 runs to 15 residues. In germline, CDR1 is MNHNS, CDR2 SASEGT. In DNA form, the CDR3 reads TGTGCCAGCAGTGAGGGGACTAGCGGGATAGAGACCCAGTACTTC. This sequence encodes CASSEGTSGIETQYF.

The chain links TRBV25-1 to TRBJ1-1; unclear D gene. This CDR3 is 13 amino acids long. Trimming removed 0 bases at V and 0 bases at J, with 2 bases between. Germline V CDR1 and CDR2: MGHDK, SYGVNS. Here the CDR3 DNA reads TGTGCCAGCAGTGAATATATGAACACTGAAGCTTTCTTT. It translates to CASSEYMNTEAFF.

The J gene is TRBJ2-1, the V gene TRBV7-8, with 9 nucleotides matching TRBD2. Germline CDR1 and CDR2: SGHVS and FQNEAQ. The length of the CDR3 is 17 residues. V lost 1 base and J lost 12; bases outside the gene matches: 16. Here the CDR3 DNA reads TGTGCCAGCAGCTTAGGGATAGCGGGAGTAGTAGGTTTGGGGCAGTTCTTC. It encodes CASSLGIAGVVGLGQFF.

This rearrangement joins TRBV7-2 to TRBJ2-2, with D perhaps matching TRBD2 (6 bases). Germline lookup yields CDR1 SGHTA and CDR2 FQGNSA. Trimming stripped 2 bases from V and 3 bases from J, with 10 bases between. CDR3 length equals 15 residues. The CDR3 region has the DNA TGTGCCAGCAGCTTACAAGCGGGCGACACCGGGGAGCTGTTTTTT. Amino acids: CASSLQAGDTGELFF.

The gene calls are TRBV10-3 and TRBJ2-3; TRBD2 aligns across 7 bases. Germline lookup yields CDR1 ENHRY and CDR2 SYGVKD. CDR3 length: 16 amino acids. Trimming removed 3 bases from V and 0 bases from J; junction bases left unmatched: 6. The CDR3 here is CAISDWGGTSTDTQYF. The CDR3, as DNA: TGTGCCATCAGTGATTGGGGGGGAACTAGCACAGATACGCAGTATTTT.

There are a few counts of this clone. The chain joins TRBV4-1 to TRBJ1-1; TRBD1 agrees at 12 bases. The CDR3 covers 18 residues. Germline CDR1 is MGHRA and CDR2 is YSYEKL. Trimming cost V 4 bases and J 1 base; bases outside gene matches: 10. The CDR3 DNA reads as TGCGCCAGCAGCCTCCGCACCGGGACAGGGGGCCAGAACACTGAAGCTTTCTTT. This translates into CASSLRTGTGGQNTEAFF.

The rearrangement joins TRBV13 to TRBJ2-5; 11 bases agree with TRBD2. The germline gives CDR1 PRHDT, CDR2 FYEKMQ (reference sequence). V lost 5 bases and J lost 2; bases outside the gene matches: 7. This CDR3 contains 16 residues. The CDR3 nucleotides read TGTGCCAGCAGCATTAGCGGGAGGGGCCCTCAAGAGACCCAGTACTTC. Encoded protein: CASSISGRGPQETQYF.

The chain combines TRBV10-3 with TRBJ2-1; 11 bases are a match to TRBD2. V trimming: 6 bases; J trimming: 3 bases; junction bases outside the gene matches: 10. CDR3 length equals 17 residues. In germline, CDR1 is ENHRY, CDR2 SYGVKD. CDR3 sequence reads: CAISHSPGTSGYNEQFF. In DNA, the CDR3 is TGTGCCATCAGCCACTCCCCCGGGACTAGCGGCTACAATGAGCAGTTCTTC.

The rearrangement links TRBV7-6 to TRBJ2-7, with 7 bases aligning to TRBD2. The germline V gene encodes CDR1 SGHVS and CDR2 FNYEAQ. The CDR3 spans 16 residues. V was pared by 4 bases and J by 5 bases, with 14 bases of the junction left unmatched. The CDR3 sequence: CASSSRRQGGLDEQYF. Here the CDR3 DNA reads TGTGCCAGCAGCTCCCGACGGCAGGGAGGGCTGGACGAGCAGTACTTC.

This clone was seen just once. The chain joins TRBV9 to TRBJ1-5; possibly TRBD1 for D (5 bases). The CDR3 runs 13 residues. The V and J ends lost 0 bases and 6 bases respectively, with 7 bases between them. Germline V lookup: CDR1 SGDLS, CDR2 YYNGEE. The CDR3 loop is CASSVDQGQPQHF. CDR3 in DNA: TGTGCCAGCAGCGTAGACCAGGGTCAGCCCCAGCATTTT. The variable domain in full, with the rest retrieved from reference TRBV9 and TRBJ1-5, is DSGVTQTPKHLITATGQRVTLRCSPRSGDLSVYWYQQSLDQGLQFLIQYYNGEERAKGNILERFSAQQFPDLHSELNLSSLELGDSALYFCASSVDQGQPQHFGDGTRLSIL.

This clone has just a few counts. The chain joins TRBV5-1 to TRBJ2-7; no definite D call. The germline V and J ends were trimmed by 0 bases and 3 bases, with 4 bases remaining between them. Germline V gives CDR1 SGHRS, CDR2 YFSETQ. CDR3 length: 12 residues. The CDR3 nucleotides read TGCGCCAGCAGCTTGGACAACTACGAGCAGTACTTC. It encodes CASSLDNYEQYF. Full variable domain (missing parts from reference TRBV5-1 and TRBJ2-7): KAGVTQTPRYLIKTRGQQVTLSCSPISGHRSVSWYQQTPGQGLQFLFEYFSETQRNKGNFPGRFSGRQFSNSRSEMNVSTLELGDSALYLCASSLDNYEQYFGPGTRLTVT.

The chain recombines TRBV19 with TRBJ2-1; possible D gene TRBD2, 6 bases. Germline-derived CDR1 and CDR2 are LNHDA and SQIVND (reference sequence). V lost 3 bases and J lost 4, with 16 bases in between. The CDR3 is 16 residues long. The CDR3 reads CASSISFRERYNEQFF. Written as DNA, the CDR3 is TGTGCCAGTAGTATTTCTTTCCGGGAGCGGTACAATGAGCAGTTCTTC. Combining the CDR3 with reference TRBV19 and TRBJ2-1 gives the whole variable domain DGGITQSPKYLFRKEGQNVTLSCEQNLNHDAMYWYRQDPGQGLRLIYYSQIVNDFQKGDIAEGYSVSREKKESFPLTVTSAQKNPTAFYLCASSISFRERYNEQFFGPGTRLTVL.

This clone was observed a single time. The chain uses TRBV19 and TRBJ1-1; D is possibly TRBD1 (6 bases). There are 13 residues in the CDR3. V was trimmed by 4 bases and J by 5 bases, leaving 11 bases between them. Germline V gene sequence: CDR1 LNHDA, CDR2 SQIVND (reference sequence). As DNA, the CDR3 is TGTGCCAGTAGTAATCACAGGGAAACTGAAGCTTTCTTT. Protein: CASSNHRETEAFF.

The rearrangement joins TRBV9 to TRBJ1-1; the match to TRBD1 covers 7 bases. The CDR3 covers 14 residues. Per germline, CDR1 SGDLS and CDR2 YYNGEE. The ends lost 0 bases at V and 8 bases at J; junction bases unmatched: 7. The CDR3 coding sequence is TGTGCCAGCAGCGTAGAGGGTTTGGGACAGGAAGCTTTCTTT. Translation: CASSVEGLGQEAFF.

This clone was picked up one time. The rearrangement joins TRBV7-9 to TRBJ2-2; D may be TRBD2 (5 bases). Germline-derived CDR1 and CDR2 are SEHNR and FQNEAQ (reference sequence). V lost 2 bases and J lost 8, with 12 bases in between. This CDR3 is built from 14 residues. CDR3 nucleotide sequence: TGTGCCAGCAGCTTAACAGCCGGGGTAGGGGAGCTGTTTTTT. It yields the protein CASSLTAGVGELFF.

The V call is TRBV11-2, the J call TRBJ1-1; D gene ambiguous. Trimming took 1 base from V and 0 from J, leaving 3 bases between them. Per the germline V gene, CDR1 is SGHAT and CDR2 is FQNNGV. CDR3 size: 13 residues. CDR3 region: CASSLGMNTEAFF. The CDR3 nucleotides are TGTGCCAGCAGCTTAGGTATGAACACTGAAGCTTTCTTT.

CDR3 in amino acids: CASSDRGNTEAFF. DNA of the CDR3: TGTGCCAGCAGTGACAGGGGGAACACTGAAGCTTTCTTT. The chain combines TRBV12-3 or TRBV12-4 with TRBJ1-1; 8 nucleotides align to TRBD1. This CDR3 has 13 residues. V was clipped by 5 bases and J by 1 base; unmatched bases: 0.